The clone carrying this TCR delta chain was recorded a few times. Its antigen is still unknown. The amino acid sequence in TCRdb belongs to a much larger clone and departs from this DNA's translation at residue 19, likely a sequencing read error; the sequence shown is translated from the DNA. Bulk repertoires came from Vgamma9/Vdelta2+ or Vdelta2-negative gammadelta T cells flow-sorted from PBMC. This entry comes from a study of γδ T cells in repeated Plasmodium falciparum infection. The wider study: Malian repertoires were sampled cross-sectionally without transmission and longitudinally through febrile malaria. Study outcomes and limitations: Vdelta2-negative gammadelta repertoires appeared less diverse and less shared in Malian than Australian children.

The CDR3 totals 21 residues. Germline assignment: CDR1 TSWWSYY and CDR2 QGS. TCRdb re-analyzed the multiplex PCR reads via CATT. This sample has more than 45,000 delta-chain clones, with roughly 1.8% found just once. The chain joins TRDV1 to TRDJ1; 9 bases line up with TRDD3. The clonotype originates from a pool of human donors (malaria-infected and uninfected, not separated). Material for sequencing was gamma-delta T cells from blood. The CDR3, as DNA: TGTGCTCTTGGGGAGAACTGCCGCCTAGCAGTGGGGGATAAGAGCACCGATAAACCCATCTTT. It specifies CALGENCRLAVGDKSTDKPIF.